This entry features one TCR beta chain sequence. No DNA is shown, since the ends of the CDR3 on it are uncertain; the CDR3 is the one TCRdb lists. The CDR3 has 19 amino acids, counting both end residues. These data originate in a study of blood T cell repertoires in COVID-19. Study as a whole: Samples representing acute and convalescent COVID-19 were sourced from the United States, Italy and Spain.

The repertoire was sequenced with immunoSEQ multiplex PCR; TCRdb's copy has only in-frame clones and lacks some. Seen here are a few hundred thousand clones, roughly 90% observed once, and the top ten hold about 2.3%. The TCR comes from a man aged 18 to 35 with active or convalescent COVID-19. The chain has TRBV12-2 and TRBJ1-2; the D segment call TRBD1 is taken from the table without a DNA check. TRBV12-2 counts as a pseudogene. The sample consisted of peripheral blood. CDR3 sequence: CASRLWGQGSGLSPYGYTF.